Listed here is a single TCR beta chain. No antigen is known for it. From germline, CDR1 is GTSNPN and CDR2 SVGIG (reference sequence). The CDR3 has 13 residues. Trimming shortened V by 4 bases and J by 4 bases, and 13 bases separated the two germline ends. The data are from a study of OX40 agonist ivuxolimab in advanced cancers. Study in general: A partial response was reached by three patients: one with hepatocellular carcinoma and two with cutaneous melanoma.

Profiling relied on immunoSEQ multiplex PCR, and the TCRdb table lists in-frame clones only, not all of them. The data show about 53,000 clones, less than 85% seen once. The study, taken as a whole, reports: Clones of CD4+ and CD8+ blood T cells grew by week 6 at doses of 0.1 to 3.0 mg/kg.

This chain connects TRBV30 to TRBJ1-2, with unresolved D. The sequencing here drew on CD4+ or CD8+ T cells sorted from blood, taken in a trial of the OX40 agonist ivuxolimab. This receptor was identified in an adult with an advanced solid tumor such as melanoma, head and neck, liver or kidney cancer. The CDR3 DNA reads TGTGCCTGGACTCTAGGGAGTCGCTATGGCTACACCTTC. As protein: CAWTLGSRYGYTF.